Below, 9 T cell receptor beta chains from the same sample are listed, as sequenced in a study of shared clonotypes between healthy human individuals. Assay used: immunoSEQ multiplex PCR; TCRdb lists only in-frame clones, some missing. Among 2 million to 3 million clones, roughly 93% were seen once, and the ten largest hold around 0.4%. Sequencing was done on a sample of naive CD4+ T cells from PBMCs. Subset here: CD45RA+ positively selected. The receptor set was obtained from a man aged 18 to 30 in good health. Some clones in this sample may be carry-over from other donors' samples.

The J gene is TRBJ2-5, the V gene TRBV11-2, with D tentatively TRBD1 (6 bases). V shed 1 base and J shed 2 bases, with 11 bases lying between them. The CDR3 runs to 15 residues. The germline V gene encodes CDR1 SGHAT and CDR2 FQNNGV. This CDR3 reads CASSLGTVQQETQYF. Written as DNA, the CDR3 is TGTGCCAGCAGCTTAGGGACAGTACAACAAGAGACCCAGTACTTC.

With respect to this clone: Other DNA sequences in this sample translate to the same CDR3. J is TRBJ2-2 and V is TRBV30, with a possible D match to TRBD1 (5 bases). The CDR3 is 12 residues long. V dropped 2 bases and J dropped 5 bases, with 6 bases sitting between them. Germline CDR1 and CDR2: GTSNPN and SVGIG (reference sequence). The CDR3 here is CAWSQGTGELFF. The CDR3 DNA sequence: TGTGCCTGGAGTCAGGGTACCGGGGAGCTGTTTTTT.

CDR3 sequence: CASSMGRTDTQYF. CDR3 in DNA: TGCGCCAGCAGCATGGGGCGCACAGATACGCAGTATTTT. The genes are TRBV4-3 and TRBJ2-3; D perhaps matches TRBD1 (5 bases). This CDR3 spans 13 amino acids. Trimming removed 5 bases from V and 1 base from J, with 7 bases in between. Germline V gives CDR1 LGHNA, CDR2 YSLEER.

This clone was found once. The chain has TRBV2 and TRBJ1-4; D call uncertain. This CDR3 comprises 13 residues. V was trimmed by 4 bases and J by 5 bases, leaving 8 bases between them. Germline V gene data show CDR1 as SNHLY and CDR2 as FYNNEI. CDR3 bases: TGTGCCAGCAGTGGGAAGGGAAATGAAAAACTGTTTTTT. Its translation is CASSGKGNEKLFF.

The rearrangement links TRBV7-9 to TRBJ2-7, with TRBD1 matching over 9 bases. CDR1 is SEHNR and CDR2 is FQNEAQ in the germline V gene (reference sequence). This CDR3 region has 15 residues. V shed 0 bases, J shed 2 bases, and the junction held 2 bases outside the gene matches. The CDR3 coding sequence is TGTGCCAGCAGCTTAGCGGGACAGGGACCCTACGAGCAGTACTTC. Translation: CASSLAGQGPYEQYF.

This chain joins TRBV7-9 and TRBJ1-2, with unresolved D. The CDR3 consists of 14 residues. Germline loops: CDR1 SEHNR, CDR2 FQNEAQ (reference sequence). The CDR3 DNA reads as TGTGCGTTAAGTATTGGCATGGAAGTGGATGGCTACACCTTC. It encodes CALSIGMEVDGYTF.

The chain employs TRBV14 and TRBJ1-1; D not certain. Germline lookup yields CDR1 SGHDN and CDR2 FVKESK. This CDR3 has 14 residues. V shed 3 bases and J shed 8 bases, with 16 bases lying between them. The CDR3 protein is CASSHPIPGTEAFF. The CDR3 DNA reads as TGTGCCAGCAGCCATCCTATCCCCGGCACCGAAGCTTTCTTT.

This clone was recorded once. This chain uses TRBV15 with TRBJ2-2; tentative D call: TRBD1 (6 bases). Looked up from germline, CDR1 is LNHNV and CDR2 is YYDKDF (reference sequence). The CDR3 runs to 16 residues. V was trimmed by 1 base and J by 1 base, leaving 10 bases between them. This CDR3 reads CATSRGGQKNTGELFF. The CDR3 region has the DNA TGTGCCACCAGCAGAGGAGGACAGAAGAACACCGGGGAGCTGTTTTTT.

The gene calls are TRBV7-9 and TRBJ1-1; possible D gene TRBD1, 6 bases. Germline CDR1 SEHNR, CDR2 FQNEAQ (reference sequence). The CDR3 totals 13 residues. The V end lost 6 bases, the J end lost 1 base, and 9 bases lay between the germline ends. CDR3 protein: CASRYRENTEAFF. The CDR3 nucleotides read TGTGCCAGCAGATACAGGGAGAACACTGAAGCTTTCTTT.